The clone carrying this T cell receptor beta chain showed up just a few times. The antigen is not known. This sample is part of a study of T cells in Graves' hyperthyroidism and ophthalmopathy. What was amplified from RNA transcripts were TCR beta CDR3 regions. Initially, a first-round RT-PCR of the TCR CDR3 employed the HTBI primer set. TCRdb redid the calling of the multiplex PCR reads with MiXCR, one entry per CDR3 protein. The table shows 480,000 or so distinct CDR3 sequences, with 40% to 55% occurring only once. Investigators excluded patients with uncontrolled infection, other autoimmune disease, pregnancy or lactation. Study-level results: Stable hyperthyroidism was told apart from ophthalmopathy by a model built on 13 V-J features.

Germline CDR1 is ENHRY and CDR2 is SYGVKD. V was clipped by 3 bases and J by 10 bases, with 15 bases between them. The CDR3 covers 13 residues. The V call is TRBV10-3, the J call TRBJ1-1; D unclear. This sequence was found in an adult woman with Graves' disease, either hyperthyroidism or ophthalmopathy (not recorded which). What was sequenced was peripheral blood or thyroid tissue (not recorded which). The CDR3 bases are TGTGCCATCAGTGAAACGGAGGAAGTTAGAGCTTTCTTT. This translates into CAISETEEVRAFF.